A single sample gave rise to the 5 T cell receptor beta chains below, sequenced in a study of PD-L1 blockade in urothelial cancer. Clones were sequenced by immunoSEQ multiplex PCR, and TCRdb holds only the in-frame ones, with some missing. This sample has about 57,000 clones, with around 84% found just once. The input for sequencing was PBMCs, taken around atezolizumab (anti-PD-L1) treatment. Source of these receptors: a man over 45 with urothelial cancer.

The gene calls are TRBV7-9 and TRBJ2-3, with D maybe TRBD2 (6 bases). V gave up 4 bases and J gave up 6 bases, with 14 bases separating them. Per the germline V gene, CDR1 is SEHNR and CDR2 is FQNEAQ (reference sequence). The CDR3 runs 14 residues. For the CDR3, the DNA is TGTGCCAGCAGCTCGGAGGGAGCGGCGGATACGCAGTATTTT. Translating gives CASSSEGAADTQYF.

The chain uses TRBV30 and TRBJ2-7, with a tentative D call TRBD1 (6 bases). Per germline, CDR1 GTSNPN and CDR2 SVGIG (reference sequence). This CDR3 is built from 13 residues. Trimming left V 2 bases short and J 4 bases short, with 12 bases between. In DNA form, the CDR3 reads TGTGCCTGGAGTCAGGGACACTATTACGAGCAGTACTTC. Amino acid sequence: CAWSQGHYYEQYF.

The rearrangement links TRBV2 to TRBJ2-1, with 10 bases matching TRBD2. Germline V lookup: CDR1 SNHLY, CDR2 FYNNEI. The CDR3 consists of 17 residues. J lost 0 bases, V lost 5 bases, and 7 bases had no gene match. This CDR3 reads CASSRGLAASSYNEQFF. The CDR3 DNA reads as TGTGCCAGCAGTCGTGGACTAGCGGCTAGCTCCTACAATGAGCAGTTCTTC.

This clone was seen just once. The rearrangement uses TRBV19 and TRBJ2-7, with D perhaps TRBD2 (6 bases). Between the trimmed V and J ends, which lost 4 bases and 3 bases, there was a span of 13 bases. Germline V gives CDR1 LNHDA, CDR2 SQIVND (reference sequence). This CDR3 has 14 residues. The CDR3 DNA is TGTGCCAGTAGTAGTCAGCGGGCAGACTACGAGCAGTACTTC. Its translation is CASSSQRADYEQYF.

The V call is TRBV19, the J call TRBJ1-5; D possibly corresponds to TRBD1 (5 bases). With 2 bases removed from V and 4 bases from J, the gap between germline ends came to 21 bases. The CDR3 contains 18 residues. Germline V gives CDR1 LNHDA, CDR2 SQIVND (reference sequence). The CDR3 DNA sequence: TGTGCCAGTAGTATATCGGAGGGACGGAGCTTTGGGAATCAGCCCCAGCATTTT. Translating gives CASSISEGRSFGNQPQHF.